The 32 T cell receptor beta chains below all came from one sample that was sequenced in a study of shared clonotypes between healthy human individuals. Repertoires were generated with immunoSEQ multiplex PCR, while TCRdb's copy carries only in-frame clones and drops some. The sample lists 850,000 to 1,100,000 clones, 77% seen once, with 0.89% in the top ten. Sequences were obtained from memory CD4+ T cells from PBMCs. This sample's subset: CD45RA-negative fraction. Every receptor here comes from a man aged 18-30 years in good health. Some clones in this sample may be carry-over from other donors' samples.

This rearrangement joins TRBV5-1 to TRBJ1-1, with D maybe TRBD1 (5 bases). Trimming took off 2 bases at V and 4 bases at J, with 15 bases between the two ends. The V gene's germline CDR1 is SGHRS and CDR2 YFSETQ. The CDR3 runs to 15 residues. CDR3 nucleotide sequence: TGCGCCAGCAGCTTTGTGGTAGCAGGGCCCACTGAAGCTTTCTTT. Amino acids: CASSFVVAGPTEAFF.

CDR3 coding DNA: TGCGCCAGCAGCTGGATAGCGGGGTCCTACAATGAGCAGTTCTTC. This translates into CASSWIAGSYNEQFF. J is TRBJ2-1 and V is TRBV5-1; 8 bases map to TRBD2. Germline V gene data show CDR1 as SGHRS and CDR2 as YFSETQ. The CDR3 is made up of 15 amino acids. V dropped 3 bases and J dropped 1; count of bases not matched to a gene: 3.

The chain carries TRBV4-3 and TRBJ2-5; tentatively, D is TRBD1 (6 bases). Germline-derived CDR1 and CDR2 are LGHNA and YSLEER. Trimming removed 0 bases from V and 2 bases from J, with 16 bases in between. CDR3 length equals 17 residues. The CDR3 loop is CASSQDGGQILQETQYF. DNA of the CDR3: TGCGCCAGCAGCCAAGATGGAGGACAGATTTTACAAGAGACCCAGTACTTC.

The gene calls are TRBV30 and TRBJ1-4; the D gene is possibly TRBD1 (5 bases). This CDR3 spans 13 amino acids. Germline V gene lookup returns CDR1 GTSNPN and CDR2 SVGIG (reference sequence). Trimming took 2 bases from V and 10 from J, leaving 14 bases between them. CDR3 in DNA: TGTGCCTGGAGTTCCATACCTGGGGGAAAACTGTTTTTT. This encodes CAWSSIPGGKLFF.

The rearrangement joins TRBV28 to TRBJ1-1, with 8 bases fitting TRBD1. Looked up from germline, CDR1 is MDHEN and CDR2 is SYDVKM. CDR3 size: 16 residues. V shed 2 bases and J 1 base; nucleotides not matched to a gene: 6. Written as DNA, the CDR3 is TGTGCCAGCAGTTTAAGGGCAGGGGGCTGGAACACTGAAGCTTTCTTT. It codes for CASSLRAGGWNTEAFF.

This chain joins TRBV6-6 and TRBJ2-1; TRBD2 aligns across 10 bases. In germline, CDR1 is MNHNY, CDR2 SVGAGI (reference sequence). V shed 0 bases and J 7 bases; nucleotides not matched to a gene: 6. The length of the CDR3 is 16 residues. CDR3 coding DNA: TGTGCCAGCAGTTACTCAAGCGGGAGGGCCGGTAATGAGCAGTTCTTC. It specifies CASSYSSGRAGNEQFF.

The chain combines TRBV29-1 with TRBJ2-2, with a tentative D call TRBD1 (7 bases). This CDR3 is built from 13 residues. V dropped 4 bases and J dropped 7 bases, with 13 bases sitting between them. Germline assignment: CDR1 SQVTM and CDR2 ANQGSEA. CDR3 protein: CSVVVQGGGELFF. DNA for the CDR3: TGCAGCGTTGTGGTCCAGGGGGGCGGGGAGCTGTTTTTT.

The V and J genes are TRBV5-1 and TRBJ1-2; TRBD1 is a possible D gene (5 bases). CDR1 is SGHRS, CDR2 YFSETQ, per germline. This CDR3 has 13 residues. Trimming removed 3 bases at V and 8 bases at J, with 14 bases between. The CDR3 region has the DNA TGCGCCAGCAGCTGGGACCGGGAAGGAGGCTACACCTTC. Protein product: CASSWDREGGYTF.

The chain couples TRBV5-6 to TRBJ1-1; D gene uncertain. Germline V CDR1 and CDR2: SGHDT, YYEEEE. The ends were cut back, 4 bases at V and 6 bases at J, with 28 bases in the middle. This CDR3 comprises 18 residues. CDR3 sequence reads: CASSRLSAAAGPASEAFF. The CDR3, as DNA: TGTGCCAGCAGCCGGCTTAGTGCAGCCGCCGGTCCCGCATCTGAAGCTTTCTTT.

The chain joins TRBV4-3 to TRBJ1-2; D is perhaps TRBD1 (5 bases). The CDR3 length is 14 residues. The germline V gene has CDR1 LGHNA and CDR2 YSLEER. V gave up 0 bases and J gave up 6 bases, with 11 bases separating them. CDR3 sequence reads: CASSQDPGLHGYTF. CDR3 DNA sequence: TGCGCCAGCAGCCAAGATCCAGGGTTACATGGCTACACCTTC.

V usage is TRBV20-1 and J usage is TRBJ2-1; maybe TRBD2 (6 bases). From germline, CDR1 is DFQATT and CDR2 SNEGSKA (reference sequence). The CDR3 is 11 residues long. The CDR3 DNA is TGCACCGGGAGTATTGGCAATGAGCAGTTCTTC. As protein: CTGSIGNEQFF.

CDR3 bases: TGTGCCAGCAGCTTAGGCAGGGACGAGCAGTACTTC. Translated, it gives CASSLGRDEQYF. The genes are TRBV11-3 and TRBJ2-7, with D perhaps TRBD1 (5 bases). Germline assignment: CDR1 SGHNT and CDR2 YENEEA. The CDR3 totals 12 residues. With 1 base removed from V and 5 bases from J, the gap between germline ends came to 6 bases.

As DNA, the CDR3 is TGTGCCGTCCAAGGACTAGTTTACCAATCAGATACGCAGTATTTT. Amino acid sequence: CAVQGLVYQSDTQYF. The V call is TRBV2, the J call TRBJ2-3; 7 bases fit TRBD2. Germline CDR1 reads SNHLY; CDR2 reads FYNNEI. J lost 4 bases, V lost 11 bases, and 15 bases had no gene match. The CDR3 has 15 amino acids.

V is TRBV11-3 and J is TRBJ2-2, with 8 nucleotides matching TRBD1. V gave up 5 bases and J gave up 6 bases; unmatched junction bases: 8. The germline V gene encodes CDR1 SGHNT and CDR2 YENEEA. This CDR3 is 15 amino acids long. The DNA for the CDR3 is TGTGCCAGCAGCCCAGGGGGCGCGGGGTCCGGGGAGCTGTTTTTT. Translating gives CASSPGGAGSGELFF.

The chain recombines TRBV5-6 with TRBJ1-1; unclear D gene. The germline V and J ends were trimmed by 0 bases and 4 bases, with 10 bases remaining between them. The CDR3 has 14 residues. Germline lookup yields CDR1 SGHDT and CDR2 YYEEEE. The CDR3 DNA reads TGTGCCAGCAGCTTGGGGAGACGCGCCACTGAAGCTTTCTTT. Residues: CASSLGRRATEAFF.

The V and J genes are TRBV7-3 and TRBJ2-3; D possibly corresponds to TRBD1 (6 bases). Trimming cost V 5 bases and J 0 bases, with 15 bases left between them. Germline-derived CDR1 and CDR2 are SGHTA and FQGTGA. CDR3 size: 16 residues. The CDR3 region is CASSQGVGGSTDTQYF. The CDR3 DNA reads TGTGCCAGCAGCCAAGGGGTAGGGGGAAGCACAGATACGCAGTATTTT. Together with reference TRBV7-3 and TRBJ2-3, the CDR3 gives the full variable domain: GAGVSQTPSNKVTEKGKYVELRCDPISGHTALYWYRQSLGQGPEFLIYFQGTGAADDSGLPNDRFFAVRPEGSVSTLKIQRTERGDSAVYLCASSQGVGGSTDTQYFGPGTRLTVL.

V and J are TRBV10-3 and TRBJ2-3; perhaps TRBD2 as D (6 bases). Germline CDR1 ENHRY, CDR2 SYGVKD. V gave up 4 bases and J gave up 0 bases, with 17 bases separating them. This CDR3 is 17 amino acids long. This chain's CDR3 is CAISGLALGTSTDTQYF. CDR3 nucleotide sequence: TGTGCCATCAGTGGCCTCGCGCTCGGGACTAGCACAGATACGCAGTATTTT.

This clone was counted between two and nine times. The chain links TRBV5-4 to TRBJ2-7, with D possibly TRBD2 on 7 matching bases. The CDR3 is 15 amino acids. Per germline, CDR1 SGHNT and CDR2 YYREEE (reference sequence). The germline V and J ends were trimmed by 4 bases and 3 bases, with 17 bases remaining between them. CDR3 DNA: TGTGCCAGCAGCCGAAGGGGGGACTACCTCTACGAGCAGTACTTC. Protein: CASSRRGDYLYEQYF. Supplemented by reference TRBV5-4 and TRBJ2-7, the full variable domain reads ETGVTQSPTHLIKTRGQQVTLRCSSQSGHNTVSWYQQALGQGPQFIFQYYREEENGRGNFPPRFSGLQFPNYSSELNVNALELDDSALYLCASSRRGDYLYEQYFGPGTRLTVT.

The chain recombines TRBV5-1 with TRBJ2-2; D gene uncertain. This CDR3 is 15 amino acids long. Per the germline V gene, CDR1 is SGHRS and CDR2 is YFSETQ. V was pared by 4 bases and J by 1 base, with 11 bases between. In DNA, the CDR3 is TGCGCCAGCAGCAACCAACCTTTGAACACCGGGGAGCTGTTTTTT. Translating it yields CASSNQPLNTGELFF.

Details on this clone: This sequence may be a read error, since a much larger clone differs from it by one base. The rearrangement links TRBV4-3 to TRBJ2-2, with 7 bases matching TRBD2. CDR3 size: 22 residues. J gave up 3 bases and V 0 bases, and 22 bases lay outside the gene matches. CDR1 is LGHNA and CDR2 is YSLEER in the germline V gene. CDR3 residues: CASSQEGGSVRRFLRDTGELFF. The CDR3, as DNA: TGCGCCAGCAGCCAAGAGGGCGGGAGCGTTAGGAGGTTTCTTCGGGACACCGGGGAGCTGTTTTTT.

The chain uses TRBV18 and TRBJ2-2, with 7 bases that match TRBD1. This CDR3 contains 16 residues. The J segment lost 0 bases and the V segment lost 1 base, leaving 2 bases of the junction unmatched. Germline assignment: CDR1 KGHSH and CDR2 LQKENI. CDR3 in DNA: TGTGCCAGCTCACCACGACAGGGTTCGAACACCGGGGAGCTGTTTTTT. Translated, it gives CASSPRQGSNTGELFF.

The V and J genes are TRBV5-4 and TRBJ2-3; D is unclear. V was pared by 5 bases and J by 0 bases, with 7 bases between. Germline V gene data show CDR1 as SGHNT and CDR2 as YYREEE (reference sequence). CDR3 length: 13 amino acids. CDR3 DNA: TGTGCCAGCAGACCGGCTAGCACAGATACGCAGTATTTT. Its protein product is CASRPASTDTQYF.

This chain joins TRBV28 and TRBJ1-5, with D unclear. Germline CDR1 MDHEN, CDR2 SYDVKM. This CDR3 contains 15 residues. V was clipped by 2 bases and J by 5 bases, with 13 bases between them. Here the CDR3 DNA reads TGTGCCAGCAGTTTAGTGACGGGCGGGGATCAGCCCCAGCATTTT. This gives the protein CASSLVTGGDQPQHF.

This chain links TRBV7-2 with TRBJ2-1; 7 bases line up with TRBD2. This CDR3 is built from 15 residues. V was clipped by 3 bases and J by 4 bases; unmatched bases: 6. Germline-derived CDR1 and CDR2 are SGHTA and FQGNSA. The CDR3 loop reads CASSFTSSGYNEQFF. In DNA, the CDR3 is TGTGCCAGCAGCTTCACCTCTAGCGGTTACAATGAGCAGTTCTTC.

The chain carries TRBV4-1 and TRBJ2-5; TRBD2 agrees at 15 bases. Germline CDR1 is MGHRA and CDR2 is YSYEKL. The CDR3 is made up of 18 amino acids. The V segment lost 2 bases and the J segment 4 bases; nucleotides outside the gene matches: 8. The CDR3 sequence: CASSQLGLAGGIRETQYF. The CDR3 coding sequence is TGCGCCAGCAGCCAATTGGGACTAGCGGGAGGAATAAGAGAGACCCAGTACTTC.

The chain carries TRBV7-2 and TRBJ2-4, with 12 bases lining up with TRBD1. Germline trimming cut 4 bases from V and 7 bases from J; bases unmatched to any gene: 2. CDR1 is SGHTA and CDR2 is FQGNSA in the germline V gene. This CDR3 is 14 amino acids long. DNA of the CDR3: TGTGCCAGCAGCTCCGGGACAGGGGGCAACATTCAGTACTTC. Translation gives CASSSGTGGNIQYF.

V gene TRBV29-1 combines with J gene TRBJ2-2; D is unclear. The CDR3 is 12 residues long. V shed 3 bases and J shed 0 bases, with 2 bases lying between them. In germline, CDR1 is SQVTM, CDR2 ANQGSEA. This CDR3 is CSVDTNTGELFF. The CDR3 DNA reads as TGCAGCGTTGACACGAACACCGGGGAGCTGTTTTTT.

A note on this clone: Possible read error: a much larger clone is one base away. J is TRBJ1-3 and V is TRBV7-9; D not certain. Trimming removed 5 bases from V and 4 bases from J, with 3 bases in between. Germline lookup yields CDR1 SEHNR and CDR2 FQNEAQ (reference sequence). The CDR3 length is 11 residues. Here the CDR3 DNA reads TGTGCCAGCAGCCACGGAAACACCATATATTTT. Encoded protein: CASSHGNTIYF.

The gene calls are TRBV11-2 and TRBJ2-7; a weak D match, TRBD1 (5 bases). The germline gives CDR1 SGHAT, CDR2 FQNNGV. The CDR3 length is 14 residues. The V end lost 3 bases, the J end lost 3 bases, and 12 bases lay between the germline ends. The CDR3 nucleotides read TGTGCCAGCAGCTTCAGGGAATCTGACTACGAGCAGTACTTC. Its protein is CASSFRESDYEQYF.

In this sample, this clone turned up once. The sample holds other DNA sequences that translate to the same CDR3. CDR3 loop: CASSLTPNTGELFF. CDR3 sequence (DNA): TGCGCCAGCAGCTTGACCCCCAATACCGGGGAGCTGTTTTTT. This chain uses TRBV5-1 with TRBJ2-2; D is undetermined. The CDR3 is made up of 14 amino acids. V dropped 1 base and J dropped 5 bases, with 9 bases sitting between them. The germline V gene has CDR1 SGHRS and CDR2 YFSETQ.

The rearrangement uses TRBV5-6 and TRBJ1-2; D may be TRBD1 (5 bases). The CDR3 has 14 residues. Germline values: CDR1 SGHDT, CDR2 YYEEEE. Trimming pared 6 bases from V and 2 bases from J, leaving 14 bases between. The chain's CDR3 is CASTRREGNYGYTF. The CDR3 region has the DNA TGTGCCAGCACTAGGCGAGAGGGGAACTATGGCTACACCTTC.

This sequence joins TRBV19 and TRBJ2-5, with 11 bases aligning to TRBD1. J was trimmed by 3 bases and V by 7 bases; bases with no gene match: 4. Germline V CDR1 and CDR2: LNHDA, SQIVND (reference sequence). CDR3 length: 14 amino acids. This chain's CDR3 is CASMGQGGKETQYF. The CDR3 nucleotides read TGTGCCAGTATGGGACAGGGGGGAAAAGAGACCCAGTACTTC.